This T cell receptor beta chain was recorded in a study of long-term antiretroviral therapy in people with HIV. About this clone: The antigen is not known.

The V segment lost 1 base and the J segment 3 bases; nucleotides outside the gene matches: 5. CDR3 size: 14 residues. In germline, CDR1 is GTSNPN, CDR2 SVGIG (reference sequence). General study points: Relative to transplant donor controls, diversity remained lower despite increasing after ART. Whichever time point was examined, clones expanded before ART dominated the repertoire.

Runs used v3.0 of the immunoSEQ assay and were done at survey level. TCRdb keeps only in-frame clones here, not all; method: immunoSEQ multiplex PCR. The data show around 29,000 clones, with 95% seen just once and more than 3% held by the top ten. The sample was unsorted PBMCs, taken 5.3 years after starting antiretroviral therapy. The chain combines TRBV30 with TRBJ1-1; TRBD1 aligns across 7 bases. The source is a man over 45 with HIV. The CDR3 region is CAWSETGADTEAFF. The DNA for the CDR3 is TGTGCCTGGAGTGAAACAGGGGCGGACACTGAAGCTTTCTTT.